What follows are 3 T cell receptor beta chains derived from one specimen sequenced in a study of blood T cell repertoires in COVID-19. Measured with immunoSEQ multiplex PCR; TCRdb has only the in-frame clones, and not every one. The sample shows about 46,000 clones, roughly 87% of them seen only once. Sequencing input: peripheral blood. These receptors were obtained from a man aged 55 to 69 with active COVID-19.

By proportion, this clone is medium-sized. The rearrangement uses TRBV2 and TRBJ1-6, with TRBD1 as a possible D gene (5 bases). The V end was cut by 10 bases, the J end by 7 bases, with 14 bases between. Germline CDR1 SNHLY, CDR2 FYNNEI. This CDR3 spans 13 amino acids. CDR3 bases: TGTGCCACCTCCGGGGGGTGGAATTCACCCCTCCACTTT. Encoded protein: CATSGGWNSPLHF.

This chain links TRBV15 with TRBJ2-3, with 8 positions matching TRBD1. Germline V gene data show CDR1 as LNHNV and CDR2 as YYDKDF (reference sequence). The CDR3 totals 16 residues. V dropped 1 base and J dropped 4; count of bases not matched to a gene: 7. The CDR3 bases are TGTGCCACCAGCAGAGGTGCAGGACAGGGTTCAGATACGCAGTATTTT. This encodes CATSRGAGQGSDTQYF.

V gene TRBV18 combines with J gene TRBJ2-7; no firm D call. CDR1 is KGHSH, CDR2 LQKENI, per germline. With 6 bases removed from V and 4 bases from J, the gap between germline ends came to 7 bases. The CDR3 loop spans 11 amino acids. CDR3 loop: CASSQIYEQYF. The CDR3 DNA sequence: TGTGCCAGCTCTCAGATTTACGAGCAGTACTTC.